This T cell receptor (beta chain) originates from a study of control samples from healthy donors and cancer patients. The data were produced by immunoSEQ multiplex PCR, yet TCRdb's version contains in-frame clones alone and is incomplete. This repertoire shows 130,000 or so clones, 85% to 95% found once; its top ten account for approximately 15%. This CDR3 is 16 amino acids long. Per the germline V gene, CDR1 is LNHDA and CDR2 is SQIVND (reference sequence). V dropped 7 bases and J dropped 7; count of bases not matched to a gene: 16. The chain joins TRBV19 to TRBJ1-5; 7 bases are a match to TRBD1. This TCR was sampled from a man aged 60-69 years with colorectal cancer. The source material was PBMCs. DNA for the CDR3: TGTGCCAGTACCATTACCGGACAGGAGTTTAGCCAGCCCCAGCATTTT. Translated: CASTITGQEFSQPQHF.